This TCR beta chain was profiled in a study of cytomegalovirus exposure and HLA in healthy donors. Study-wide findings and caveats: Highly shared sequence variants in one cluster were likely a sequencing artifact. Accurate predictions that matched the HLA-A and HLA-B alleles of most subjects were reportedly made from TCR beta sequences.

The CDR3 totals 13 residues. Germline CDR1 MNHEY, CDR2 SVGAGI. The V gene lost 0 bases and the J gene lost 9 bases, with 9 bases spanning the gap. In the PCR, 60 Vbeta and 13 Jbeta primers were used. Produced via immunoSEQ multiplex PCR; TCRdb's table is partial and in-frame only. The sample shows a few hundred thousand clones, approximately 80% of them seen only once. This clone has only a few counts. The antigen is unknown. The chain couples TRBV6-5 to TRBJ2-1; D may be TRBD2 (6 bases). The sequence derives from a young man in good health and CMV-seronegative. Material: PBMCs. The CDR3 DNA reads as TGTGCCAGCAGTTACTCGGGGGGTGGTGAGCAGTTCTTC. Its protein product is CASSYSGGGEQFF.